This T cell receptor beta chain was sequenced in a study of blood T cell repertoires in COVID-19. Study background: Specimens from acute and convalescent COVID-19 originated in the United States, Italy and Spain. PBMCs, B-cell-depleted T cells, or T cells were the source of the cDNA or gDNA that made up the material.

Authors' analysis steps: Estimation of nucleated cell counts was performed using reference gene primer amplification. Some clones are missing from TCRdb's copy, which holds only in-frame ones; the method was immunoSEQ multiplex PCR. V, J and clone size reflect that table, while D and trimming were determined from the DNA. The table lists about 220,000 clones, more than 65% of them singletons. Germline CDR1 and CDR2: PRHDT and FYEKMQ (reference sequence). CDR3 size: 15 residues. The V gene lost 2 bases and the J gene lost 3 bases, with 11 bases spanning the gap. Sequenced material: peripheral blood. The source of this sequence is a woman aged 30 to 39 who had recovered from COVID-19. V and J are TRBV13 and TRBJ2-1, with D tentatively TRBD2 (6 bases). The CDR3 DNA reads as TGTGCCAGCAGCTTATCACCCGGGAGCTACAATGAGCAGTTCTTC. As protein: CASSLSPGSYNEQFF.